This TCR beta chain emerged from a study of blood T cell repertoires in COVID-19. Study details: In each case, the material was cDNA or gDNA derived from T cells, B-cell-depleted T cells, or PBMCs.

As processed by the authors: Nucleated cell counts were estimated from reference gene primer amplification. Clones were read by immunoSEQ multiplex PCR, and TCRdb kept only the in-frame ones, dropping some. V and J calls and clone size are as listed in that table; D and trimming were resolved from the DNA. This table holds some 230,000 clones, more than 85% found once. V gave up 3 bases and J gave up 4 bases, with 7 bases separating them. CDR3 size: 14 residues. The germline V gene encodes CDR1 SEHNR and CDR2 FQNEAQ (reference sequence). Followed over time, Seattle patients had been enrolled while infection was active.

The sequenced sample was peripheral blood. The chain links TRBV7-9 to TRBJ1-6; D gene ambiguous. The sequence was collected from a woman aged 45-59 years with COVID-19, enrolled during active disease. CDR3 amino acids: CASSLEQYNSPLHF. CDR3 coding DNA: TGTGCCAGCAGCTTGGAACAGTATAATTCACCCCTCCACTTT.